This entry lists 30 T cell receptor beta chains sequenced from one sample in a study of memory CD4+ T cells and cytomegalovirus serostatus. Single viable CD3+CD4+CD8-CD45RO+ cells were sorted as the memory CD4+ T cells. Measured with immunoSEQ multiplex PCR; TCRdb has only the in-frame clones, and not every one. Of over 45,000 clones in the sample, about four fifths are singletons; the top ten hold approximately 0.43%. The specimen was memory CD4+ T cells from blood. These receptor sequences come from an adult in good health and CMV-seronegative.

The chain combines TRBV11-2 with TRBJ2-2; the D gene is possibly TRBD1 (6 bases). Deletions cut 3 bases from V and 6 bases from J, with 8 bases between. The CDR3 covers 13 residues. Germline CDR1 reads SGHAT; CDR2 reads FQNNGV. Written as DNA, the CDR3 is TGTGCCAGCAGCTTTCAGGGGTCCGGGGAGCTGTTTTTT. This codes for CASSFQGSGELFF.

V gene TRBV7-8 combines with J gene TRBJ2-1; 9 bases fit TRBD1. CDR3 length: 14 residues. The germline V gene encodes CDR1 SGHVS and CDR2 FQNEAQ. DNA of the CDR3: TGTGCACTTTCCGGGACAGGGCGATACAATGAGCAGTTCTTC. Amino acid sequence: CALSGTGRYNEQFF. The full variable domain, with the rest looked up from reference TRBV7-8 and TRBJ2-1, is GAGVSQSPRYKVAKRGQDVALRCDPISGHVSLFWYQQALGQGPEFLTYFQNEAQLDKSGLPSDRFFAERPEGSVSTLKIQRTQQEDSAVYLCALSGTGRYNEQFFGPGTRLTVL.

The chain joins TRBV5-4 to TRBJ2-6; D remains unclear. V was pared by 1 base and J by 3 bases, with 5 bases between. The CDR3 extends over 14 amino acids. CDR1 is SGHNT, CDR2 YYREEE, per germline (reference sequence). The DNA for the CDR3 is TGTGCCAGCAGCTTGATGGGTGGGGCCAACGTCCTGACTTTC. This sequence encodes CASSLMGGANVLTF.

The chain recombines TRBV4-3 with TRBJ2-4; D is unclear. The germline V gene has CDR1 LGHNA and CDR2 YSLEER. V was pared by 0 bases and J by 7 bases, with 7 bases between. The CDR3 has 13 amino acids. Here the CDR3 reads CASSQDPRNIQYF. The CDR3 DNA reads as TGCGCCAGCAGCCAAGATCCGAGGAACATTCAGTACTTC.

This clone was counted between two and nine times. For the CDR3, the DNA is TGTGCCAGCAAAAGGCAGGGCGGTGGCTACACCTTC. Its protein product is CASKRQGGGYTF. The J gene is TRBJ1-2, the V gene TRBV5-6; a weak D match, TRBD1 (5 bases). Germline CDR1 and CDR2: SGHDT and YYEEEE. Trimming left V 6 bases short and J 7 bases short, with 13 bases between. This CDR3 contains 12 residues. Based on the CDR3 plus reference TRBV5-6 and TRBJ1-2, the full variable domain is DAGVTQSPTHLIKTRGQQVTLRCSPKSGHDTVSWYQQALGQGPQFIFQYYEEEERQRGNFPDRFSGHQFPNYSSELNVNALLLGDSALYLCASKRQGGGYTFGSGTRLTVV.

This sequence joins TRBV28 and TRBJ2-5; 9 bases line up with TRBD2. The CDR3 has 14 amino acids. Germline CDR1 reads MDHEN; CDR2 reads SYDVKM. After removal of 7 bases from V and 4 bases from J, the junction contained 7 bases not matched to a gene. For the CDR3, the DNA is TGTGCCAGCACCGCGGGGGGGCCAATAGAGACCCAGTACTTC. This sequence encodes CASTAGGPIETQYF.

The V gene is TRBV19, the J gene TRBJ1-3; D not certain. Trimming removed 3 bases at V and 8 bases at J, with 14 bases between. Germline loops: CDR1 LNHDA, CDR2 SQIVND (reference sequence). The CDR3 length is 14 residues. CDR3 region: CASSIRPVMDTIYF. The CDR3 nucleotides are TGTGCCAGTAGTATCAGACCCGTTATGGACACCATATATTTT.

This clone came up once. The rearrangement uses TRBV30 and TRBJ1-2; no clear D gene. V was trimmed by 8 bases and J by 4 bases, leaving 11 bases between them. CDR1 and CDR2 (germline): GTSNPN, SVGIG (reference sequence). The CDR3 length is 11 residues. The CDR3 protein is CATRVLYGYTF. CDR3 nucleotide sequence: TGTGCCACCCGCGTACTCTATGGCTACACCTTC. The full variable domain, with the rest looked up from reference TRBV30 and TRBJ1-2, is SQTIHQWPATLVQPVGSPLSLECTVEGTSNPNLYWYRQAAGRGLQLLFYSVGIGQISSEVPQNLSASRPQDRQFILSSKKLLLSDSGFYLCATRVLYGYTFGSGTRLTVV.

The chain recombines TRBV18 with TRBJ2-5; 8 bases match TRBD1. This CDR3 is built from 15 residues. Germline trimming cut 3 bases from V and 1 base from J; bases unmatched to any gene: 4. Germline V lookup: CDR1 KGHSH, CDR2 LQKENI. The CDR3 region is CASSPWQGAQETQYF. CDR3 nucleotide sequence: TGTGCCAGCTCACCGTGGCAGGGGGCCCAAGAGACCCAGTACTTC.

There are a few counts of this clone. The chain employs TRBV5-1 and TRBJ2-3; the D is unclear. The CDR3 contains 15 residues. The germline V and J ends were trimmed by 4 bases and 2 bases, with 14 bases remaining between them. Germline V gene sequence: CDR1 SGHRS, CDR2 YFSETQ. CDR3 bases: TGCGCCAGCAGCGAGAAGACTTTCTCCACAGATACGCAGTATTTT. It encodes CASSEKTFSTDTQYF. Looking up the rest from reference TRBV5-1 and TRBJ2-3 gives the full variable domain: KAGVTQTPRYLIKTRGQQVTLSCSPISGHRSVSWYQQTPGQGLQFLFEYFSETQRNKGNFPGRFSGRQFSNSRSEMNVSTLELGDSALYLCASSEKTFSTDTQYFGPGTRLTVL.

The chain links TRBV19 to TRBJ1-1; D gene ambiguous. Looked up from germline, CDR1 is LNHDA and CDR2 is SQIVND (reference sequence). Deletions cut 3 bases from V and 8 bases from J, with 13 bases between. There are 13 residues in the CDR3. In nucleotides, the CDR3 is TGTGCCAGTAGTATCCGGAGGGCAGCAGAAGCTTTCTTT. Its translation is CASSIRRAAEAFF.

This chain connects TRBV11-3 to TRBJ1-6; D remains unclear. The germline V and J ends were trimmed by 2 bases and 7 bases, with 9 bases remaining between them. This CDR3 comprises 14 residues. Germline loops: CDR1 SGHNT, CDR2 YENEEA. The CDR3 region is CASSLSSANSPLHF. In DNA, the CDR3 is TGTGCCAGCAGCTTAAGTTCGGCAAATTCACCCCTCCACTTT.

This chain joins TRBV19 and TRBJ1-5, with a weak D call TRBD1 (5 bases). The CDR3 is 16 amino acids. Per the germline V gene, CDR1 is LNHDA and CDR2 is SQIVND (reference sequence). The V and J ends lost 1 base and 0 bases respectively, with 10 bases between them. CDR3 sequence (DNA): TGTGCCAGTAGTATAGGTGGGGGGGGTAGCAATCAGCCCCAGCATTTT. Translated: CASSIGGGGSNQPQHF.

The chain employs TRBV14 and TRBJ1-5, with a possible D match to TRBD1 (5 bases). The CDR3 has 13 residues. Germline values: CDR1 SGHDN, CDR2 FVKESK. Trimming cost V 5 bases and J 6 bases, with 11 bases left between them. This chain's CDR3 is CASSLGPGQPQHF. As DNA, the CDR3 is TGTGCCAGCAGCTTGGGACCTGGTCAGCCCCAGCATTTT.

This clone appeared once. This chain's CDR3 is CASRTDGFSNTEAFF. The CDR3 coding sequence is TGTGCCAGTAGAACCGACGGTTTCTCTAACACTGAAGCTTTCTTT. The rearrangement links TRBV19 to TRBJ1-1; D ambiguous. V dropped 6 bases and J dropped 2 bases, with 16 bases sitting between them. CDR3 length: 15 residues. In germline, CDR1 is LNHDA, CDR2 SQIVND (reference sequence).

This clone occurred once. The V gene is TRBV5-6, the J gene TRBJ2-5; 7 positions agree with TRBD2. J gave up 2 bases and V 5 bases, and 9 bases lay outside the gene matches. CDR1 SGHDT and CDR2 YYEEEE come from the germline V gene. This CDR3 comprises 15 residues. The CDR3 DNA reads TGTGCCAGCAGACGCGGGACTACCTATCAAGAGACCCAGTACTTC. It translates to CASRRGTTYQETQYF.

The table lists this clone with a few counts. The V call is TRBV9, the J call TRBJ1-6, with 7 positions matching TRBD1. This CDR3 is 15 amino acids long. V shed 0 bases and J 11 bases; nucleotides not matched to a gene: 8. Germline CDR1 SGDLS, CDR2 YYNGEE. The CDR3 DNA reads TGTGCCAGCAGCGTAGCTTACAGGGGAGAGGCACCCCTCCACTTT. Translating it yields CASSVAYRGEAPLHF.

This rearrangement joins TRBV6-1 to TRBJ1-5; D not resolved. The ends were cut back, 5 bases at V and 3 bases at J, with 8 bases in the middle. Germline V gene data show CDR1 as MNHNS and CDR2 as SASEGT. This CDR3 region has 13 residues. CDR3 bases: TGTGCCAGCAGTCTAGGATCCAATCAGCCCCAGCATTTT. It specifies CASSLGSNQPQHF.

This clone was seen a single time. One end of the junction fails to match germline, which may point to a read error. The rearrangement joins TRBV28 to TRBJ1-2; D is uncertain. Germline values: CDR1 MDHEN, CDR2 SYDVKM. The CDR3 consists of 13 residues. Here the CDR3 DNA reads TGTGCCAGCAGTCAAGGGAGGCGGTATGACTACACCTTC. Protein sequence: CASSQGRRYDYTF.

This clone occurred once. The V call is TRBV6-1, the J call TRBJ1-5, with unresolved D. The length of the CDR3 is 13 residues. The germline V gene encodes CDR1 MNHNS and CDR2 SASEGT. V shed 8 bases and J shed 4 bases, with 12 bases lying between them. CDR3 coding DNA: TGTGCCAGCTCCTGGAACCTTAATCAGCCCCAGCATTTT. This codes for CASSWNLNQPQHF.

This chain uses TRBV30 with TRBJ2-7; 11 bases map to TRBD1. V gave up 4 bases and J gave up 7 bases; unmatched junction bases: 6. CDR3 size: 13 residues. Germline CDR1 and CDR2: GTSNPN and SVGIG (reference sequence). CDR3 region: CAWTRTGGVEQYF. The CDR3 DNA sequence: TGTGCCTGGACTCGGACAGGGGGCGTGGAGCAGTACTTC. The variable domain in full, with the rest retrieved from reference TRBV30 and TRBJ2-7, is SQTIHQWPATLVQPVGSPLSLECTVEGTSNPNLYWYRQAAGRGLQLLFYSVGIGQISSEVPQNLSASRPQDRQFILSSKKLLLSDSGFYLCAWTRTGGVEQYFGPGTRLTVT.

The chain uses TRBV2 and TRBJ1-6, with 7 bases lining up with TRBD1. Germline assignment: CDR1 SNHLY and CDR2 FYNNEI. The CDR3 covers 14 residues. Unmatched junction bases numbered 7, after V lost 5 bases and J lost 9 bases. CDR3 amino acids: CASSPQGDRSPLHF. In DNA form, the CDR3 reads TGTGCCAGCAGTCCTCAGGGGGATCGTTCACCCCTCCACTTT.

V is TRBV5-8 and J is TRBJ1-4; D not certain. This CDR3 has 13 residues. Trimming pared 0 bases from V and 5 bases from J, leaving 5 bases between. CDR1 is SGHTS and CDR2 is YDEGEE in the germline V gene. The CDR3 reads CASSLVRNEKLFF. The CDR3 DNA sequence: TGTGCCAGCAGCTTGGTGCGGAATGAAAAACTGTTTTTT.

The CDR3 DNA is TGCGCCAGCAGCCAAGATCGTATATGGAGCTATGGCTACACCTTC. Translated: CASSQDRIWSYGYTF. This chain links TRBV4-3 with TRBJ1-2; the D is unclear. Between the trimmed V and J ends, which lost 0 bases and 4 bases, there was a span of 12 bases. The germline V gene encodes CDR1 LGHNA and CDR2 YSLEER. The CDR3 contains 15 residues.

The chain couples TRBV7-2 to TRBJ2-3, with D tentatively TRBD2 (6 bases). Germline lookup yields CDR1 SGHTA and CDR2 FQGNSA. The V gene lost 2 bases and the J gene lost 3 bases, with 12 bases spanning the gap. This CDR3 is 15 amino acids long. The CDR3 reads CASSLLAGITDTQYF. CDR3 sequence (DNA): TGTGCCAGCAGCTTATTGGCGGGGATAACAGATACGCAGTATTTT.

This clone was counted between two and nine times. V and J are TRBV5-1 and TRBJ2-7; TRBD2 agrees at 8 bases. In germline, CDR1 is SGHRS, CDR2 YFSETQ. V was pared by 1 base and J by 1 base, with 7 bases of the junction left unmatched. The CDR3 extends over 16 amino acids. The CDR3 DNA reads as TGCGCCAGCAGCTTGCAGGGTAGCGGGGCTTCCTACGAGCAGTACTTC. Translated: CASSLQGSGASYEQYF.

This sequence joins TRBV2 and TRBJ1-1; TRBD1 matches at 9 bases. Germline V gene lookup returns CDR1 SNHLY and CDR2 FYNNEI. Trimming removed 5 bases from V and 5 bases from J; junction bases left unmatched: 15. CDR3 length equals 17 residues. CDR3 loop: CASSKPVWDRETTEAFF. In nucleotides, the CDR3 is TGTGCCAGCAGTAAACCAGTGTGGGACAGGGAGACTACTGAAGCTTTCTTT.

The chain employs TRBV5-1 and TRBJ2-7; D not resolved. The CDR3 is 16 amino acids. CDR1 is SGHRS and CDR2 is YFSETQ in the germline V gene. V was cut by 1 base and J by 4 bases, with 18 bases left in between. Here the CDR3 reads CASSLTGPSPGYEQYF. CDR3 DNA sequence: TGCGCCAGCAGCTTGACCGGGCCATCACCCGGGTACGAGCAGTACTTC.

Only one count was recorded for this clone. The chain combines TRBV4-2 with TRBJ1-2, with D possibly being TRBD1 (5 bases). This CDR3 spans 14 amino acids. V was shortened by 1 base and J by 3 bases, with 9 bases between the two germline ends. Germline values: CDR1 LGHNA, CDR2 YNFKEQ. CDR3 sequence (DNA): TGTGCCAGCAGCCAAGTAAGGGACTACTATGGCTACACCTTC. It yields the protein CASSQVRDYYGYTF.

The chain employs TRBV11-2 and TRBJ1-1; a possible D gene is TRBD1 (5 bases). This CDR3 region has 15 residues. Germline V gene lookup returns CDR1 SGHAT and CDR2 FQNNGV. Trimming took 0 bases from V and 5 from J, leaving 13 bases between them. CDR3 amino acids: CASSLEGQEGTEAFF. The DNA of the CDR3 is TGTGCCAGCAGCTTAGAGGGGCAGGAGGGAACTGAAGCTTTCTTT.